Below are 18 T cell receptor beta chains sequenced from a single sample in a study of human T cells and chemical hapten exposure. Using its own MiXCR run on the RACE reads, TCRdb lists one record per CDR3 protein. Among 42,000 or so distinct CDR3 sequences listed, 8.9% were seen once. Time point of the sample: patch test 2, 6 weeks after DPC sensitization. The treatment: therapeutic diphenylcyclopropenone sensitization with weekly scalp DPC. Material: whole blood, obtained in connection with sensitization to the hapten diphenylcyclopropenone (DPC). The source is a woman aged 40-49 years with alopecia areata. Some clones in this sample may be carry-over from other donors' samples.

V gene TRBV29-1 combines with J gene TRBJ1-1; no clear D. Germline CDR1 and CDR2: SQVTM and ANQGSEA. Trimming removed 0 bases from V and 8 bases from J, with 4 bases in between. The length of the CDR3 is 10 residues. The chain's CDR3 is CSVEDLEAFF. DNA of the CDR3: TGCAGCGTTGAAGATTTGGAAGCTTTCTTT.

This clonotype was observed many times. The V call is TRBV6-6, the J call TRBJ2-5; TRBD1 matches 8 bases. With 8 bases clipped from V and 5 bases from J, the junction kept 10 bases outside the gene matches. Germline CDR1 is MNHNY and CDR2 is SVGAGI (reference sequence). The CDR3 consists of 14 residues. The CDR3 sequence: CASGPGGLFETQYF. CDR3 nucleotides: TGTGCCAGCGGCCCAGGGGGCCTATTCGAGACCCAGTACTTC.

The chain combines TRBV12-3 or TRBV12-4 with TRBJ1-2; 9 positions match TRBD1. The V and J ends lost 6 bases and 4 bases, in that order; junction bases with no gene match: 6. This CDR3 is built from 14 residues. CDR3 coding DNA: TGTGCCAGCAGACGGGACAGGGTTTTCTATGGCTACACCTTC. Its protein product is CASRRDRVFYGYTF.

This clonotype was counted at least ten times. DNA for the CDR3: TGTGCCAGCAGCCTCCCAGGAGCGGGGTTAACAGATACGCAGTATTTT. This sequence encodes CASSLPGAGLTDTQYF. V and J are TRBV3-1 and TRBJ2-3; the match to TRBD2 covers 7 bases. V shed 4 bases and J 3 bases; nucleotides not matched to a gene: 10. This CDR3 spans 16 amino acids. CDR1 LGHDT and CDR2 YNNKEL come from the germline V gene (reference sequence).

Ten or more counts support this clonotype. This chain links TRBV6-4 with TRBJ2-1; TRBD2 aligns across 10 bases. V lost 6 bases to trimming and J lost 4 bases; unmatched junction nucleotides: 6. The CDR3 is 15 amino acids. Germline V CDR1 and CDR2: MRHNA, SNTAGT. CDR3 residues: CASSALAGEYNEQFF. The CDR3 DNA is TGTGCCAGCAGCGCGCTAGCGGGGGAGTACAATGAGCAGTTCTTC.

This clonotype was observed at least ten times. The genes are TRBV2 and TRBJ2-7; D is perhaps TRBD1 (6 bases). CDR3 length: 14 amino acids. CDR1 and CDR2 (germline): SNHLY, FYNNEI. V shed 6 bases and J shed 0 bases, with 12 bases lying between them. CDR3 sequence: CASRGQILSYEQYF. In DNA form, the CDR3 reads TGTGCCAGCAGAGGACAGATACTCTCCTACGAGCAGTACTTC. The variable domain in full, with the rest retrieved from reference TRBV2 and TRBJ2-7, is EPEVTQTPSHQVTQMGQEVILRCVPISNHLYFYWYRQILGQKVEFLVSFYNNEISEKSEIFDDQFSVERPDGSNFTLKIRSTKLEDSAMYFCASRGQILSYEQYFGPGTRLTVT.

This clonotype occurred many times. This rearrangement joins TRBV11-1 to TRBJ1-1; D gene unclear. With 0 bases removed from V and 6 bases from J, the gap between germline ends came to 17 bases. The CDR3 extends over 16 amino acids. The V gene's germline CDR1 is SGHAT and CDR2 FQDESV (reference sequence). The CDR3 DNA sequence: TGTGCCAGCAGCTTAGCGTTTGGCGGGAAGGTGCCTGAAGCTTTCTTT. Its translation is CASSLAFGGKVPEAFF.

Turning to this clonotype: Here the CDR3 omits its conserved ending phenylalanine or tryptophan, so a read error is the likely source. The rearrangement links TRBV3-1 to TRBJ1-4, with D possibly TRBD1 on 5 matching bases. V lost 4 bases, J lost 5 bases, and 17 bases lay in between. CDR1 is LGHDT, CDR2 YNNKEL, per germline (reference sequence). This CDR3 has 16 residues. The CDR3 reads CASSPTRGRQNEKLFI. The CDR3 DNA reads as TGTGCCAGCAGCCCGACCCGGGGCAGACAAAATGAAAAACTGTTTATT.

This rearrangement joins TRBV29-1 to TRBJ2-1; TRBD1 matches 7 bases. Germline CDR1 and CDR2: SQVTM and ANQGSEA. CDR3 length: 10 amino acids. Germline trimming cut 6 bases from V and 9 bases from J; bases unmatched to any gene: 2. The CDR3 loop is CSVGQAEQFF. The CDR3 DNA sequence: TGCAGCGTCGGACAGGCTGAGCAGTTCTTC.

There are a few counts of this clonotype. The chain has TRBV4-1 and TRBJ1-1; a weak D match, TRBD1 (5 bases). Looked up from germline, CDR1 is MGHRA and CDR2 is YSYEKL. V dropped 1 base and J dropped 0 bases, with 15 bases sitting between them. The CDR3 is 17 residues long. The CDR3 loop reads CASSQGGVRTLNTEAFF. The CDR3 bases are TGCGCCAGCAGCCAAGGAGGGGTTCGGACACTGAACACTGAAGCTTTCTTT.

This clonotype was counted at least ten times. This chain links TRBV7-2 with TRBJ2-1; no clear D. Between the trimmed V and J ends, which lost 5 bases and 5 bases, there was a span of 10 bases. The length of the CDR3 is 13 residues. Germline values: CDR1 SGHTA, CDR2 FQGNSA. CDR3 nucleotide sequence: TGTGCCAGCAGCCGAGGAACGAACAATGAGCAGTTCTTC. It is translated as CASSRGTNNEQFF. The full variable domain, its missing parts supplied by reference TRBV7-2 and TRBJ2-1, is GAGVSQSPSNKVTEKGKDVELRCDPISGHTALYWYRQSLGQGLEFLIYFQGNSAPDKSGLPSDRFSAERTGGSVSTLTIQRTQQEDSAVYLCASSRGTNNEQFFGPGTRLTVL.

This clonotype was observed at least ten times. The germline gene is not matched at one end of the junction; a read error may be the cause. The chain is built from TRBV6-6 and TRBJ2-3, with 12 nucleotides matching TRBD2. Germline V gene data show CDR1 as MNHNY and CDR2 as SVGAGI (reference sequence). The length of the CDR3 is 14 residues. Written as DNA, the CDR3 is TGTGCCAGCAGCCCAGGAGGAACTAGCGGGGGGTTCAACTTT. This translates into CASSPGGTSGGFNF.

This clonotype has ten or more counts. The chain has TRBV29-1 and TRBJ2-5; no reliable D call. The CDR3 runs 14 residues. V was clipped by 3 bases and J by 1 base, with 12 bases between them. The germline gives CDR1 SQVTM, CDR2 ANQGSEA. CDR3 sequence (DNA): TGCAGCGTTGATTCGCTGGACCTCCAAGAGACCCAGTACTTC. It encodes CSVDSLDLQETQYF. Combining the CDR3 with reference TRBV29-1 and TRBJ2-5 gives the whole variable domain SAVISQKPSRDICQRGTSLTIQCQVDSQVTMMFWYRQQPGQSLTLIATANQGSEATYESGFVIDKFPISRPNLTFSTLTVSNMSPEDSSIYLCSVDSLDLQETQYFGPGTRLLVL.

This clonotype has ten or more counts. V gene TRBV20-1 combines with J gene TRBJ1-5; D is uncertain. Trimming pared 6 bases from V and 5 bases from J, leaving 17 bases between. Looked up from germline, CDR1 is DFQATT and CDR2 is SNEGSKA (reference sequence). The CDR3 extends over 14 amino acids. The CDR3 region has the DNA TGCAGTGCAAAATTGGGCCTATTTGATCAGCCCCAGCATTTT. Amino acids: CSAKLGLFDQPQHF.

This clonotype was recorded at least ten times. This chain links TRBV6-2 or TRBV6-3 with TRBJ2-1; 10 bases are shared with TRBD2. Germline V gives CDR1 MNHEY, CDR2 SVGEGT. This CDR3 is built from 16 residues. The V and J ends lost 2 bases and 6 bases, in that order; junction bases with no gene match: 7. The CDR3 loop is CASSYPSGGARNEQFF. The DNA of the CDR3 is TGTGCCAGCAGTTACCCCAGCGGGGGGGCCCGCAATGAGCAGTTCTTC.

This clonotype was observed at least ten times. The V call is TRBV28, the J call TRBJ1-4; D gene unclear. Germline values: CDR1 MDHEN, CDR2 SYDVKM. Trimming left V 5 bases short and J 7 bases short, with 14 bases between. This CDR3 contains 14 residues. CDR3 protein: CASSGPGITEKLFF. The CDR3 DNA follows: TGTGCCAGCAGTGGTCCCGGGATTACTGAAAAACTGTTTTTT.

This clonotype was seen more than once but under ten times. As DNA, the CDR3 is TGTGCCAGCAGCCAAGAGGGAGCAACTAATGAAAAACTGTTTTTT. It codes for CASSQEGATNEKLFF. This chain connects TRBV3-1 to TRBJ1-4; D unresolved. The CDR3 extends over 15 amino acids. Germline V CDR1 and CDR2: LGHDT, YNNKEL (reference sequence). The V and J ends lost 0 bases and 0 bases respectively, with 5 bases between them.

This chain's CDR3 is CASRRHFNTDTQYF. The CDR3, as DNA: TGTGCAAGTCGCCGACACTTTAACACAGATACGCAGTATTTT. V usage is TRBV12-2 and J usage is TRBJ2-3. TRBV12-2 is an annotated pseudogene. The CDR3 has 14 amino acids.